Each of the 21 T cell receptor beta chains below was sequenced from the same sample in a study of cytotoxic CD8 clonotypes in ibrutinib-treated CLL (dated by TCRdb to the early 2020s). Library generation was performed with the immunoSEQ multiplex PCR assay. TCRdb retrieved this table from immuneACCESS and kept in-frame rearrangements only. Not all clones are present; in checked studies, unresolved V genes account for under half, and no reason is known for the remainder. The sample includes approximately 67,000 clones, with 70% to 90% observed a single time. The top ten constitute roughly 7.1% of the sample. Per the publication, the time point label means: progressive disease on ibrutinib. The source was PBMCs, collected at disease progression, from a patient treated with ibrutinib. The receptor source for this set is a human donor with chronic lymphocytic leukemia.

The gene calls are TRBV5-1 and TRBJ1-3, with 7 nucleotides matching TRBD1. The CDR3 has 15 residues. Germline lookup yields CDR1 SGHRS and CDR2 YFSETQ. V was clipped by 3 bases and J by 4 bases; unmatched bases: 7. CDR3 protein: CASSWDSGIGNTIYF. As DNA, the CDR3 is TGCGCCAGCAGCTGGGACAGTGGAATCGGAAACACCATATATTTT.

The chain links TRBV5-6 to TRBJ1-4, with no clear D. The V gene lost 2 bases and the J gene lost 7 bases, with 9 bases spanning the gap. The CDR3 contains 13 residues. CDR1 SGHDT and CDR2 YYEEEE come from the germline V gene. The CDR3 sequence is CASSLGWGEKLFF. The CDR3 DNA reads as TGTGCCAGCAGCTTAGGATGGGGTGAAAAACTGTTTTTT.

This sequence joins TRBV28 and TRBJ2-7; 7 nucleotides agree with TRBD1. The germline V gene encodes CDR1 MDHEN and CDR2 SYDVKM. The CDR3 is 14 amino acids. V lost 1 base, J lost 2 bases, and 2 bases stayed unmatched. The CDR3 region is CASSLSTGAYEQYF. DNA for the CDR3: TGTGCCAGCAGTTTATCCACAGGGGCCTACGAGCAGTACTTC.

This clone was counted only a few times. The chain uses TRBV6-1 and TRBJ1-3, with a tentative D call TRBD1 (6 bases). The CDR3 has 16 residues. The germline V gene has CDR1 MNHNS and CDR2 SASEGT. V lost 1 base to trimming and J lost 1 base, with 11 bases between them. The CDR3, as DNA: TGTGCCAGCAGTGAAGTCGCAGGGGTATCTGGAAACACCATATATTTT. It translates to CASSEVAGVSGNTIYF.

The V gene is TRBV27, the J gene TRBJ2-5; D call uncertain. In germline, CDR1 is MNHEY, CDR2 SMNVEV (reference sequence). The CDR3 extends over 15 amino acids. The V end was cut by 5 bases, the J end by 5 bases, with 18 bases between. CDR3 nucleotides: TGTGCCAGCAGTCGCCGCGCCCCATCATGGGAGACCCAGTACTTC. Its translation: CASSRRAPSWETQYF.

The chain employs TRBV18 and TRBJ2-7, with D perhaps matching TRBD1 (5 bases). The germline V gene encodes CDR1 KGHSH and CDR2 LQKENI. Trimming stripped 4 bases from V and 3 bases from J, with 13 bases between. CDR3 length equals 14 residues. The CDR3 DNA sequence: TGTGCCAGCTCACAATCGACAGAGAACTACGAGCAGTACTTC. Its translation is CASSQSTENYEQYF.

This rearrangement joins TRBV12-5 to TRBJ2-7; 7 bases map to TRBD2. Germline V lookup: CDR1 LGHNT, CDR2 FRNRAP. Unmatched junction bases numbered 4, after V lost 1 base and J lost 7 bases. This CDR3 comprises 13 residues. The CDR3 nucleotides are TGTGCTAGTGGTTTGGAATACGGGGGGGAGCAGTACTTC. The encoded protein is CASGLEYGGEQYF.

This chain links TRBV30 with TRBJ2-6; D call uncertain. Germline CDR1 and CDR2: GTSNPN and SVGIG (reference sequence). Trimming cost V 2 bases and J 4 bases, with 6 bases left between them. The CDR3 sequence is 13 residues long. The chain's CDR3 is CAWSSEGANVLTF. The CDR3 bases are TGTGCCTGGAGTTCGGAAGGGGCCAACGTCCTGACTTTC.

The rearrangement uses TRBV2 and TRBJ1-6, with 7 bases matching TRBD1. The CDR3 is made up of 12 amino acids. Trimming took 11 bases from V and 7 from J; bases not matched to a gene: 5. Germline CDR1 SNHLY, CDR2 FYNNEI. In nucleotides, the CDR3 is TGTGCCGGTCAGGGGGAGAATTCACCCCTCCACTTT. It specifies CAGQGENSPLHF. Drawing the rest from reference TRBV2 and TRBJ1-6, the complete variable domain is EPEVTQTPSHQVTQMGQEVILRCVPISNHLYFYWYRQILGQKVEFLVSFYNNEISEKSEIFDDQFSVERPDGSNFTLKIRSTKLEDSAMYFCAGQGENSPLHFGNGTRLTVT.

J is TRBJ1-6 and V is TRBV30; D gene ambiguous. V lost 5 bases and J 5 bases, leaving 13 bases between the germline ends. CDR3 length equals 14 residues. Germline CDR1 is GTSNPN and CDR2 is SVGIG (reference sequence). The CDR3 reads CAWLNWRNNSPLHF. DNA for the CDR3: TGTGCCTGGTTAAACTGGAGGAATAATTCACCCCTCCACTTT.

The genes are TRBV5-1 and TRBJ2-2; D possibly corresponds to TRBD2 (5 bases). The CDR3 spans 15 residues. V gave up 2 bases and J gave up 0 bases, with 8 bases separating them. CDR1 and CDR2 (germline): SGHRS, YFSETQ. The CDR3 region is CASSLGSTNTGELFF. Here the CDR3 DNA reads TGCGCCAGCAGCTTAGGGAGTACGAACACCGGGGAGCTGTTTTTT.

The chain uses TRBV10-1 and TRBJ1-1; 9 bases match TRBD1. V shed 3 bases, J shed 8 bases, and the junction held 4 bases outside the gene matches. This CDR3 contains 13 residues. Germline lookup yields CDR1 WNHNN and CDR2 SYGVQD (reference sequence). CDR3 nucleotides: TGCGCCAGCAGTGACCCCGGACAGGGGGAAGCTTTCTTT. Translation: CASSDPGQGEAFF.

The rearrangement links TRBV9 to TRBJ2-2; no definite D call. This CDR3 comprises 14 residues. The V end lost 0 bases, the J end lost 6 bases, and 9 bases lay between the germline ends. Germline lookup yields CDR1 SGDLS and CDR2 YYNGEE. The CDR3 bases are TGTGCCAGCAGCGTAGGCGTAGGCCCCGGGGAGCTGTTTTTT. Translated, it gives CASSVGVGPGELFF.

The chain recombines TRBV7-7 with TRBJ2-2, with D maybe TRBD1 (7 bases). Germline CDR1 SSHAT, CDR2 FNYEAQ (reference sequence). This CDR3 comprises 15 residues. Trimming stripped 1 base from V and 5 bases from J, with 11 bases between. The CDR3 coding sequence is TGTGCCAGCAGCTTAGGGGCAGGGGGGACCGGGGAGCTGTTTTTT. Translation: CASSLGAGGTGELFF.

J is TRBJ1-2 and V is TRBV28; no firm D call. This CDR3 spans 13 amino acids. CDR1 is MDHEN, CDR2 SYDVKM, per germline. Deletions cut 4 bases from V and 4 bases from J, with 10 bases between. The CDR3 is CASSSSDIYGYTF. CDR3 bases: TGTGCCAGCAGTTCGTCCGACATCTATGGCTACACCTTC.

The chain recombines TRBV11-2 with TRBJ1-2; a possible D gene is TRBD1 (5 bases). CDR3 length: 15 residues. The germline V and J ends were trimmed by 5 bases and 8 bases, with 21 bases remaining between them. Germline loops: CDR1 SGHAT, CDR2 FQNNGV. CDR3 protein: CASSPDYRNPGGYTF. CDR3 DNA: TGTGCCAGCAGCCCGGATTACAGGAACCCCGGGGGCTACACCTTC. Looking up the rest from reference TRBV11-2 and TRBJ1-2 gives the full variable domain: EAGVAQSPRYKIIEKRQSVAFWCNPISGHATLYWYQQILGQGPKLLIQFQNNGVVDDSQLPKDRFSAERLKGVDSTLKIQPAKLEDSAVYLCASSPDYRNPGGYTFGSGTRLTVV.

This clone turned up a few times. CDR3: CASRPYRGLNQPQHF. The CDR3 bases are TGTGCCAGCAGACCTTACAGGGGGCTCAATCAGCCCCAGCATTTT. The chain recombines TRBV6-5 with TRBJ1-5, with 9 bases that match TRBD1. This CDR3 is built from 15 residues. J gave up 3 bases and V 6 bases, and 6 bases lay outside the gene matches. Germline V gene lookup returns CDR1 MNHEY and CDR2 SVGAGI.

The genes are TRBV19 and TRBJ1-4; possible D gene TRBD1, 6 bases. This CDR3 has 16 amino acids. The germline V gene has CDR1 LNHDA and CDR2 SQIVND (reference sequence). The V gene lost 6 bases and the J gene lost 3 bases, with 17 bases spanning the gap. The CDR3 DNA is TGTGCCAGTAGGCGACCCCGGGGGGGCTCTAATGAAAAACTGTTTTTT. This encodes CASRRPRGGSNEKLFF.

The table lists this clone with a few counts. The chain employs TRBV29-1 and TRBJ2-5; D could derive from TRBD1 or TRBD2 (5 bases each). Deletions cut 7 bases from V and 3 bases from J, with 12 bases between. This CDR3 has 12 residues. Per germline, CDR1 SQVTM and CDR2 ANQGSEA. This CDR3 reads CSAGTVEETQYF. CDR3 nucleotide sequence: TGCAGCGCTGGGACGGTGGAAGAGACCCAGTACTTC.

CDR3 residues: CATSRTGMDSYNEQFF. In DNA, the CDR3 is TGTGCCACCAGCAGAACCGGGATGGACTCCTACAATGAGCAGTTCTTC. V usage is TRBV15 and J usage is TRBJ2-1; D is perhaps TRBD2 (5 bases). Germline V CDR1 and CDR2: LNHNV, YYDKDF (reference sequence). V was trimmed by 2 bases and J by 0 bases, leaving 11 bases between them. The CDR3 contains 16 residues.

The CDR3 here is CASSLVGQGGTEAFF. The DNA of the CDR3 is TGTGCCAGCAGCTTGGTAGGGCAAGGGGGGACTGAAGCTTTCTTT. J is TRBJ1-1 and V is TRBV5-4; perhaps TRBD1 as D (6 bases). V was clipped by 0 bases and J by 5 bases, with 14 bases between them. Germline V lookup: CDR1 SGHNT, CDR2 YYREEE (reference sequence). This CDR3 has 15 amino acids. Full variable domain (missing parts from reference TRBV5-4 and TRBJ1-1): ETGVTQSPTHLIKTRGQQVTLRCSSQSGHNTVSWYQQALGQGPQFIFQYYREEENGRGNFPPRFSGLQFPNYSSELNVNALELDDSALYLCASSLVGQGGTEAFFGQGTRLTVV.